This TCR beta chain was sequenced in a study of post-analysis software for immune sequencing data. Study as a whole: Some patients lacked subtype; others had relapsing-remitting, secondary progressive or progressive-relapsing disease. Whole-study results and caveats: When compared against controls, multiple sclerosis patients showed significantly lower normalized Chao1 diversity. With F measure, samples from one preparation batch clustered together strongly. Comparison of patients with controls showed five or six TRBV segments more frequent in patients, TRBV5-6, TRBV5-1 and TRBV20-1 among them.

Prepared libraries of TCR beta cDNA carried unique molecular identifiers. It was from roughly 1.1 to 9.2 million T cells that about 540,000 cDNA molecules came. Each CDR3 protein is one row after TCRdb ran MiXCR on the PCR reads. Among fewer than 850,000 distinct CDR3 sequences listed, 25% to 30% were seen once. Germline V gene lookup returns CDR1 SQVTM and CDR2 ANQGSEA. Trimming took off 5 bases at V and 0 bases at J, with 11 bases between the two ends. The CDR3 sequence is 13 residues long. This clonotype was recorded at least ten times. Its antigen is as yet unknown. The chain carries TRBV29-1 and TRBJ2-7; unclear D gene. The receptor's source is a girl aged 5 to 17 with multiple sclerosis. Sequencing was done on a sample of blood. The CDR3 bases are TGCAGCGTTTTATTGGGGTACTCCTACGAGCAGTACTTC. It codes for CSVLLGYSYEQYF.